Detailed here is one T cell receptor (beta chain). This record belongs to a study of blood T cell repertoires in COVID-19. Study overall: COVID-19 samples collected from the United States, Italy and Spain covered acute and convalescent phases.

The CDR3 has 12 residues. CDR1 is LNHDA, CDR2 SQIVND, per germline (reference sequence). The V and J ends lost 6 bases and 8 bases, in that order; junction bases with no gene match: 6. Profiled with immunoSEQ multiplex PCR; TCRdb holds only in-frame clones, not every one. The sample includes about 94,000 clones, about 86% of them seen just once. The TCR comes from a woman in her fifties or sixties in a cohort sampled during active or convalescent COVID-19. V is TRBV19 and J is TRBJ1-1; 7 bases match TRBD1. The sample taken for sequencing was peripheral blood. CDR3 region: CASSLTGAEAFF. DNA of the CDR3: TGTGCCAGTAGCCTTACAGGGGCGGAAGCTTTCTTT.